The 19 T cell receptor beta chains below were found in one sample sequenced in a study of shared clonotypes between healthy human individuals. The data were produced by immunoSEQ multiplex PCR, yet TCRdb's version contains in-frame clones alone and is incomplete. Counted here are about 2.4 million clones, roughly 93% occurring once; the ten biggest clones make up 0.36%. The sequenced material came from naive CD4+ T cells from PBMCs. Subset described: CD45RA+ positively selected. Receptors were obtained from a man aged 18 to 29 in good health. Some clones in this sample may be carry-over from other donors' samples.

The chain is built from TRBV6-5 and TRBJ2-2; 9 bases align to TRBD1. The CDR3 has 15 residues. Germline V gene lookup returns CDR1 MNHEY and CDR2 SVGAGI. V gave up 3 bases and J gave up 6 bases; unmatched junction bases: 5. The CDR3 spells CASSYNRGPAGELFF. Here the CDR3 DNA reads TGTGCCAGCAGTTATAACAGGGGGCCAGCCGGGGAGCTGTTTTTT.

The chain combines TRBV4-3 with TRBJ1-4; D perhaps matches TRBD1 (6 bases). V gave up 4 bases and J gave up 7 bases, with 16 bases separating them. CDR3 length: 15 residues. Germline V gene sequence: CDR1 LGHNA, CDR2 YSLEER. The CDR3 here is CASSPIQGSAEKLFF. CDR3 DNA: TGCGCCAGCAGCCCCATACAGGGATCAGCTGAAAAACTGTTTTTT.

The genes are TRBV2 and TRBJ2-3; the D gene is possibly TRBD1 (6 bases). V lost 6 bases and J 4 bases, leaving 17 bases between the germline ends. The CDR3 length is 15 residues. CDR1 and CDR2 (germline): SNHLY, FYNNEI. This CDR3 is CASRGQGIRPDTQYF. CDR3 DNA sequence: TGTGCCAGCAGAGGCCAGGGGATCCGTCCAGATACGCAGTATTTT.

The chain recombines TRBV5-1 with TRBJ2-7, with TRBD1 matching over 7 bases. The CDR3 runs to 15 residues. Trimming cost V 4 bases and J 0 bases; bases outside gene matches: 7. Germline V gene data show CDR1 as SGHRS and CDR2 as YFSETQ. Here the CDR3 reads CASSPGQTYSYEQYF. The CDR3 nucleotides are TGCGCCAGCAGCCCGGGACAGACCTACTCCTACGAGCAGTACTTC. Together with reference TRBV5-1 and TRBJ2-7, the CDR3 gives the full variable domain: KAGVTQTPRYLIKTRGQQVTLSCSPISGHRSVSWYQQTPGQGLQFLFEYFSETQRNKGNFPGRFSGRQFSNSRSEMNVSTLELGDSALYLCASSPGQTYSYEQYFGPGTRLTVT.

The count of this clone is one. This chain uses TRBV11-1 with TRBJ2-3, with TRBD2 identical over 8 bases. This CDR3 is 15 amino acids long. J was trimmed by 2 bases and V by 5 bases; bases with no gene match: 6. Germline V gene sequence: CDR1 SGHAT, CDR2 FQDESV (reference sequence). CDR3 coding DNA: TGTGCCAGCAGCCCCGGGGGGGCGTCCACAGATACGCAGTATTTT. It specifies CASSPGGASTDTQYF.

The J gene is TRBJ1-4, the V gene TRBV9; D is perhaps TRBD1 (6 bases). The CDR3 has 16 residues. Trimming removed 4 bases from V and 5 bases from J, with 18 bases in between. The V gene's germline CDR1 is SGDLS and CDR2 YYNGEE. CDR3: CASSRSGGQQNEKLFF. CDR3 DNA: TGTGCCAGCAGCAGGTCGGGAGGACAGCAAAATGAAAAACTGTTTTTT.

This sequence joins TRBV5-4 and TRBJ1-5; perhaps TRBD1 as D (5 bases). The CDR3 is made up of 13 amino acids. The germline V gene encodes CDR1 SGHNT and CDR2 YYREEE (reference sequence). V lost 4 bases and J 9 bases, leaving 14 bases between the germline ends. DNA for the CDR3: TGTGCCAGCAGCAGCGGGGGGACCTGGCCCCAGCATTTT. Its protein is CASSSGGTWPQHF. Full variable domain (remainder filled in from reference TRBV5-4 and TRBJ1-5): ETGVTQSPTHLIKTRGQQVTLRCSSQSGHNTVSWYQQALGQGPQFIFQYYREEENGRGNFPPRFSGLQFPNYSSELNVNALELDDSALYLCASSSGGTWPQHFGDGTRLSIL.

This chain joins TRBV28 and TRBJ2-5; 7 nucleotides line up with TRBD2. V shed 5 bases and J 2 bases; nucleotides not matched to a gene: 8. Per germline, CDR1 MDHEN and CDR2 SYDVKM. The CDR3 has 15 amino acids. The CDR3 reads CASSPERGRQETQYF. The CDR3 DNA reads TGTGCCAGCAGTCCCGAGCGGGGTCGACAAGAGACCCAGTACTTC.

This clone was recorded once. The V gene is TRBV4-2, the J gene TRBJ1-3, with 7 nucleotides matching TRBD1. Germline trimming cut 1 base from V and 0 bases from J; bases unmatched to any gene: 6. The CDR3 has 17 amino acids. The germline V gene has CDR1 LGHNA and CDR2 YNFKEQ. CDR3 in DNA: TGTGCCAGCAGCCAAGGACAGGGCCTACTCTCTGGAAACACCATATATTTT. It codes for CASSQGQGLLSGNTIYF.

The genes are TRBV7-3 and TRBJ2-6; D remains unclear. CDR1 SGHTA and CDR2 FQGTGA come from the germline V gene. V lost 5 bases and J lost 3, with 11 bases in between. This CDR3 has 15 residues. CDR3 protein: CASSLRSVGANVLTF. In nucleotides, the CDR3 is TGTGCCAGCAGCCTCCGATCAGTTGGGGCCAACGTCCTGACTTTC.

The CDR3 sequence is CASRKDGTQYF. Here the CDR3 DNA reads TGTGCCAGCAGGAAAGACGGTACGCAGTATTTT. This chain uses TRBV28 with TRBJ2-3; no definite D call. V lost 6 bases to trimming and J lost 8 bases, with 9 bases between them. Germline V gene sequence: CDR1 MDHEN, CDR2 SYDVKM. The CDR3 has 11 residues.

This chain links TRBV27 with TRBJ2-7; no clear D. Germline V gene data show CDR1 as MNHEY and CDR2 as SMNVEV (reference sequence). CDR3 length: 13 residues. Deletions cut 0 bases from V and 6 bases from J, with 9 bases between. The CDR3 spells CASSLSGLGEQYF. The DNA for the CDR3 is TGTGCCAGCAGTTTATCGGGGTTAGGCGAGCAGTACTTC.

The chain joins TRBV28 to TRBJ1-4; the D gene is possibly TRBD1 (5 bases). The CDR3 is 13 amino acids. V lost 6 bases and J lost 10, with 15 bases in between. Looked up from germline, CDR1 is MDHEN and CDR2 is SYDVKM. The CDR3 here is CASSYRMGGKLFF. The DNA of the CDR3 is TGTGCCAGCAGCTATCGAATGGGGGGAAAACTGTTTTTT.

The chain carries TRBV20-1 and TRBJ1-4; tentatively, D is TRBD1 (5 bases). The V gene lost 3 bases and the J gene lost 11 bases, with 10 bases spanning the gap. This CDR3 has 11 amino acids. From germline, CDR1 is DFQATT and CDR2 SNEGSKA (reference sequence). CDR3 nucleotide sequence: TGCAGTGCTAGTCGACAGAACAAACTGTTTTTT. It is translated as CSASRQNKLFF.

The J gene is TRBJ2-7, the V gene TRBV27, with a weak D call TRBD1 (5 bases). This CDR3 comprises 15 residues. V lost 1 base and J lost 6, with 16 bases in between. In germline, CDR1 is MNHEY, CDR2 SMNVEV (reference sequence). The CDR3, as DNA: TGTGCCAGCAGTTTATTTCTGACAGACTTGGCCGAGCAGTACTTC. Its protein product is CASSLFLTDLAEQYF.

The CDR3 here is CSVQADMNTEAFF. The CDR3 nucleotides are TGCAGCGTTCAGGCGGATATGAACACTGAAGCTTTCTTT. The chain combines TRBV29-1 with TRBJ1-1; D unclear. The CDR3 consists of 13 residues. Germline CDR1 is SQVTM and CDR2 is ANQGSEA. V was shortened by 5 bases and J by 0 bases, with 10 bases between the two germline ends.

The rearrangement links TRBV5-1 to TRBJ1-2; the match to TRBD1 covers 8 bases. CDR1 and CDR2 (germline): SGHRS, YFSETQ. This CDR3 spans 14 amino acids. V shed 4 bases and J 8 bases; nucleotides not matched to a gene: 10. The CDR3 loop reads CASSPGGATVGYTF. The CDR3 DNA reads TGCGCCAGCAGCCCAGGGGGCGCGACCGTCGGCTACACCTTC.

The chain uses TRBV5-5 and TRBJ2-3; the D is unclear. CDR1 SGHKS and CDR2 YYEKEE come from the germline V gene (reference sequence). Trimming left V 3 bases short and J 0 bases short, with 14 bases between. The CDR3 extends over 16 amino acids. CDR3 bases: TGTGCCAGCAGCTCAGTCCCCCATCCTAGCACAGATACGCAGTATTTT. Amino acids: CASSSVPHPSTDTQYF.

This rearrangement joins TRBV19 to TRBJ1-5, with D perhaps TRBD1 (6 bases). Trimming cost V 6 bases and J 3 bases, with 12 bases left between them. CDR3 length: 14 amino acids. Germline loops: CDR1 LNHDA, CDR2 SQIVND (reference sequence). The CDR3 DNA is TGTGCCAGTAGCCCCGGGACATTCAATCAGCCCCAGCATTTT. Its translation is CASSPGTFNQPQHF.